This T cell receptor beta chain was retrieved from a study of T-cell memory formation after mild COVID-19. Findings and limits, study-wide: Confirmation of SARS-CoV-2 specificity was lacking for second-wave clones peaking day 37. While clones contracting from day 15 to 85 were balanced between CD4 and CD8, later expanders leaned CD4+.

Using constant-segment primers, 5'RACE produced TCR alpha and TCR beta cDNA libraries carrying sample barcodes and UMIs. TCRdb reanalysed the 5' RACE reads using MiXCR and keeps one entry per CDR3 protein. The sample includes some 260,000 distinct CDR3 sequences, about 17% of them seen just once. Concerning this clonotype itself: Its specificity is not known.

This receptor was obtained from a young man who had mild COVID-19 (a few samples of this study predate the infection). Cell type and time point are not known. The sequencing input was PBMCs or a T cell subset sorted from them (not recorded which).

The CDR3 DNA sequence: TGTGCCAGCAGCCTTACTAGCGGGGGGGCCATCATGGATACGCAGTATTTT. Amino acid sequence: CASSLTSGGAIMDTQYF. The chain joins TRBV7-6 to TRBJ2-3; 13 nucleotides agree with TRBD2. The germline V gene has CDR1 SGHVS and CDR2 FNYEAQ. The CDR3 length is 17 residues. The V gene end was trimmed by 5 bases and the J gene end by 6 bases; junction bases not matched to a gene: 11.